Shown below are 5 T cell receptor beta chains from a single sample sequenced in a study of T-cell memory formation after mild COVID-19. TCRdb fed the 5' RACE reads into MiXCR, producing one record per CDR3 protein. The sample contains approximately 100,000 distinct CDR3 sequences, about 15% of which appear only once. The source material was PBMCs or a T cell subset sorted from them (not recorded which). The receptors stem from an adult woman who had mild COVID-19 (a few samples of this study predate the infection). Cell type and time point are not known.

This clonotype turned up a few times. V is TRBV7-9 and J is TRBJ2-2; D is undetermined. The CDR3 length is 16 residues. Germline V gives CDR1 SEHNR, CDR2 FQNEAQ (reference sequence). V was cut by 8 bases and J by 0 bases, with 16 bases left in between. CDR3 sequence reads: CASAPTGTANTGELFF. CDR3 nucleotide sequence: TGTGCCAGCGCGCCAACGGGTACAGCGAACACCGGGGAGCTGTTTTTT.

The chain recombines TRBV19 with TRBJ2-4; 10 bases map to TRBD2. Germline V gives CDR1 LNHDA, CDR2 SQIVND (reference sequence). The junction had 7 bases not matched to a gene; V was cut back by 5 bases and J by 0 bases. The CDR3 runs to 17 residues. The CDR3 DNA sequence: TGTGCCAGTAGTCCCTTTTTAGCGGGAGGAGCCAAAAACATTCAGTACTTC. This encodes CASSPFLAGGAKNIQYF.

The sample holds a few counts of this clonotype. The conserved closing phenylalanine or tryptophan is absent in this CDR3, likely reflecting a read error. Because the CDR3's place on the DNA is in doubt, the DNA is left out and the CDR3 is given as listed by TCRdb. J is TRBJ1-1 and V is TRBV4-1; TRBD1 was called by the table and not checked on the DNA. Germline V gene lookup returns CDR1 MGHRA and CDR2 YSYEKL. The CDR3 sequence runs 13 residues, both termini included. The CDR3 reads CASSHVGEDRLLI.

This clonotype is a singleton in its sample. This chain links TRBV18 with TRBJ1-1; D is undetermined. V lost 1 base and J 1 base, leaving 4 bases between the germline ends. The CDR3 runs 13 residues. In germline, CDR1 is KGHSH, CDR2 LQKENI. The CDR3 DNA is TGTGCCAGCTCACCACTTAGGAACACTGAAGCTTTCTTT. Amino acid sequence: CASSPLRNTEAFF.

The chain couples TRBV2 to TRBJ2-3; a weak D match, TRBD2 (5 bases). Deletions cut 10 bases from V and 7 bases from J, with 9 bases between. The CDR3 is 10 amino acids. CDR1 and CDR2 (germline): SNHLY, FYNNEI. In nucleotides, the CDR3 is TGTGCCACCGGACTGAATACGCAGTATTTT. Translated: CATGLNTQYF.